This is a list of T cell receptor beta chains from one sample in a study of blood T cells in healthy people across ages. TCRdb independently ran MiXCR on the 5' RACE reads; one entry per CDR3 protein. The sample gives over a million distinct CDR3 sequences, roughly 59% of which show up once; roughly 7% is in the top ten. Sample: blood. These receptors all stem from a man aged 18 to 29 in good health. The CDR3 runs from the conserved cysteine through the conserved F or W. A D gene is named only where the DNA matches it firmly. Expanded clones are given a class, and other clones once, few, many or no size at all.

v_call: TRBV20-1
clone_size: NA
d_call: TRBD1
j_call: TRBJ1-1
cdr3_aa: CSAPDRDRGYEAFF
cdr3_nt: TGCAGTGCCCCGGACCGGGACAGGGGTTATGAAGCTTTCTTT

v_call: TRBV20-1
clone_size: NA
d_call: NA
j_call: TRBJ1-4
cdr3_aa: CSAHGEKLFF
cdr3_nt: TGCAGTGCCCACGGAGAAAAACTGTTTTTT

v_call: TRBV3-1
clone_size: NA
d_call: NA
j_call: TRBJ2-7
cdr3_aa: CASSQRGLYEQYF
cdr3_nt: TGTGCCAGCAGCCAGCGGGGGCTTTACGAGCAGTACTTC

v_call: TRBV27
clone_size: NA
d_call: TRBD1
j_call: TRBJ1-6
cdr3_aa: CASSLRQGGPNSPLHF
cdr3_nt: TGTGCCAGCAGTTTGCGACAGGGGGGTCCTAATTCACCCCTCCACTTT

v_call: TRBV20-1
clone_size: NA
d_call: TRBD1
j_call: TRBJ1-6
cdr3_aa: CSATRDRGPSPLHF
cdr3_nt: TGCAGTGCTACCCGGGACAGGGGGCCTTCACCCCTCCACTTT

v_call: TRBV20-1
clone_size: NA
d_call: NA
j_call: TRBJ2-3
cdr3_aa: CSARGGQLTDTQYF
cdr3_nt: TGCAGTGCTAGAGGTGGACAGCTTACAGATACGCAGTATTTT

v_call: TRBV12-3/TRBV12-4
clone_size: NA
d_call: NA
j_call: TRBJ2-6
cdr3_aa: CASSSARGPGANVLTF
cdr3_nt: TGTGCCAGCAGTTCCGCGCGGGGACCCGGGGCCAACGTCCTGACTTTC

v_call: TRBV25-1
clone_size: few
d_call: TRBD1
j_call: TRBJ1-4
cdr3_aa: CASRLPGQHEKLFF
cdr3_nt: TGTGCCAGCAGACTCCCGGGACAGCATGAAAAACTGTTTTTT

v_call: TRBV29-1
clone_size: few
d_call: NA
j_call: TRBJ2-5
cdr3_aa: CSVLSPGAKTLRGETQYF
cdr3_nt: TGCAGCGTCCTCAGCCCCGGGGCCAAAACCCTGAGAGGAGAGACCCAGTACTTC

v_call: TRBV4-1
clone_size: NA
d_call: TRBD1
j_call: TRBJ1-2
cdr3_aa: CASSLQGAGTLSYGYTF
cdr3_nt: TGCGCCAGCAGCCTCCAGGGGGCGGGCACCTTGAGCTATGGCTACACCTTC

v_call: TRBV7-9
clone_size: NA
d_call: NA
j_call: TRBJ1-1
cdr3_aa: CASSSSRRPNTEAFF
cdr3_nt: TGTGCCAGCAGCTCTAGTAGACGGCCGAACACTGAAGCTTTCTTT

v_call: TRBV3-1
clone_size: NA
d_call: TRBD1
j_call: TRBJ2-1
cdr3_aa: CASSQTTGYGEQFF
cdr3_nt: TGTGCCAGCAGCCAGACGACAGGGTACGGTGAGCAGTTCTTC

v_call: TRBV4-1
clone_size: NA
d_call: TRBD1
j_call: TRBJ2-7
cdr3_aa: CASSQDDRGPDGYEQYF
cdr3_nt: TGCGCCAGCAGCCAAGATGACAGGGGGCCCGATGGCTACGAGCAGTACTTC

v_call: TRBV20-1
clone_size: NA
d_call: TRBD2
j_call: TRBJ2-1
cdr3_aa: CSALGTSGGGEQFF
cdr3_nt: TGCAGTGCGCTTGGGACTAGCGGGGGTGGTGAGCAGTTCTTC

v_call: TRBV18
clone_size: few
d_call: NA
j_call: TRBJ2-7
cdr3_aa: CASSPSPGLTKDTYEQYF
cdr3_nt: TGTGCCAGCTCACCCAGCCCGGGACTCACCAAAGACACCTACGAGCAGTACTTC

v_call: TRBV7-9
clone_size: NA
d_call: NA
j_call: TRBJ1-1
cdr3_aa: CATEGTATEAFF
cdr3_nt: TGTGCCACAGAGGGGACGGCCACTGAAGCTTTCTTT

v_call: TRBV7-9
clone_size: NA
d_call: NA
j_call: TRBJ1-2
cdr3_aa: CASSLETAFYGYTF
cdr3_nt: TGTGCCAGCAGCTTAGAGACAGCTTTCTATGGCTACACCTTC

v_call: TRBV25-1
clone_size: NA
d_call: TRBD2
j_call: TRBJ2-2
cdr3_aa: CASSEAGLGLRGGELFF
cdr3_nt: TGTGCCAGCAGTGAAGCGGGACTAGGACTTAGGGGCGGGGAGCTGTTTTTT

v_call: TRBV27
clone_size: once
d_call: NA
j_call: TRBJ1-4
cdr3_aa: CASKSHGGTEKLFF
cdr3_nt: TGTGCCAGCAAATCCCACGGCGGGACTGAAAAACTGTTTTTT

v_call: TRBV27
clone_size: NA
d_call: NA
j_call: TRBJ2-7
cdr3_aa: CASETSLGRHREQYF
cdr3_nt: TGTGCCAGCGAAACGAGCCTGGGCCGACACCGCGAGCAGTACTTC

v_call: TRBV7-9
clone_size: NA
d_call: NA
j_call: TRBJ1-4
cdr3_aa: CASSPTVGVREKLFF
cdr3_nt: TGTGCCAGCAGCCCTACCGTAGGGGTGCGTGAAAAACTGTTTTTT

v_call: TRBV24-1
clone_size: NA
d_call: TRBD1
j_call: TRBJ2-3
cdr3_aa: CATSDPKTGGFTDTQYF
cdr3_nt: TGTGCCACCAGTGATCCCAAGACAGGGGGTTTTACAGATACGCAGTATTTT

v_call: TRBV20-1
clone_size: NA
d_call: NA
j_call: TRBJ2-7
cdr3_aa: CSARDRGAARPAEQYF
cdr3_nt: TGCAGTGCTAGAGATCGAGGGGCAGCCCGACCCGCCGAGCAGTACTTC

v_call: TRBV7-9
clone_size: NA
d_call: NA
j_call: TRBJ2-7
cdr3_aa: CASSFGTAQGEQYF
cdr3_nt: TGTGCCAGCAGCTTCGGGACGGCTCAAGGAGAGCAGTACTTC

v_call: TRBV6-5
clone_size: few
d_call: NA
j_call: TRBJ1-2
cdr3_aa: CASKRGTRSYGYTF
cdr3_nt: TGTGCCAGCAAACGAGGGACGCGTTCCTATGGCTACACCTTC

v_call: TRBV4-1
clone_size: NA
d_call: TRBD2
j_call: TRBJ2-3
cdr3_aa: CASSQFGGLVTDTQYF
cdr3_nt: TGCGCCAGCAGCCAATTCGGGGGACTAGTCACAGATACGCAGTATTTT

v_call: TRBV20-1
clone_size: NA
d_call: TRBD1
j_call: TRBJ2-7
cdr3_aa: CSAVPYPGQGAGFFYEQYF
cdr3_nt: TGCAGTGCTGTACCCTACCCGGGACAGGGGGCCGGCTTCTTCTACGAGCAGTACTTC

v_call: TRBV4-1
clone_size: few
d_call: TRBD1
j_call: TRBJ2-7
cdr3_aa: CASSQLDKTGNSYEQYF
cdr3_nt: TGCGCCAGCAGCCAACTTGACAAGACAGGGAACAGCTACGAGCAGTACTTC

v_call: TRBV4-2
clone_size: few
d_call: NA
j_call: TRBJ2-7
cdr3_aa: CASSQGPVYEQYF
cdr3_nt: TGTGCCAGCAGCCAAGGTCCCGTGTACGAGCAGTACTTC

v_call: TRBV11-2
clone_size: NA
d_call: NA
j_call: TRBJ2-1
cdr3_aa: CASSLDYWVFRDAPLPCNEQFF
cdr3_nt: TGTGCCAGCAGCTTAGATTATTGGGTTTTTCGGGACGCACCCTTACCATGCAATGAGCAGTTCTTC

v_call: TRBV10-3
clone_size: NA
d_call: NA
j_call: TRBJ2-7
cdr3_aa: CAISALPRRLSYNEQYF
cdr3_nt: TGTGCCATCAGTGCCCTCCCCCGGCGGCTCTCCTACAATGAGCAGTACTTC

v_call: TRBV20-1
clone_size: few
d_call: NA
j_call: TRBJ1-2
cdr3_aa: CSAKREANYGYTF
cdr3_nt: TGCAGTGCCAAAAGGGAGGCTAACTATGGCTACACCTTC

v_call: TRBV6-2/TRBV6-3
clone_size: few
d_call: NA
j_call: TRBJ1-6
cdr3_aa: CASSYEYSPLHF
cdr3_nt: TGTGCCAGCAGTTACGAGTATTCACCCCTCCACTTT

v_call: TRBV25-1
clone_size: NA
d_call: NA
j_call: TRBJ1-2
cdr3_aa: CASAPTGWMGANYGYTF
cdr3_nt: TGTGCCAGCGCTCCCACAGGGTGGATGGGAGCTAACTATGGCTACACCTTC

v_call: TRBV6-5
clone_size: NA
d_call: TRBD2
j_call: TRBJ2-3
cdr3_aa: CASSQPGVAGGTTQYF
cdr3_nt: TGTGCCAGCAGTCAACCGGGGGTAGCGGGGGGTACTACGCAGTATTTT

v_call: TRBV2
clone_size: few
d_call: TRBD1
j_call: TRBJ2-1
cdr3_aa: CASSDPGQGRDEQFF
cdr3_nt: TGTGCCAGCAGTGATCCGGGACAGGGTAGAGATGAGCAGTTCTTC

v_call: TRBV4-2
clone_size: NA
d_call: NA
j_call: TRBJ2-7
cdr3_aa: CASSHRGANEQYF
cdr3_nt: TGTGCCAGCAGCCACAGGGGAGCTAACGAGCAGTACTTC

v_call: TRBV15
clone_size: NA
d_call: NA
j_call: TRBJ2-4
cdr3_aa: CATSLTGIAKNIQYF
cdr3_nt: TGTGCCACCAGCCTGACAGGTATAGCCAAAAACATTCAGTACTTC

v_call: TRBV20-1
clone_size: few
d_call: NA
j_call: TRBJ2-7
cdr3_aa: CSARTYEQYF
cdr3_nt: TGCAGCGCCCGAACCTACGAGCAGTACTTC

v_call: TRBV10-1
clone_size: NA
d_call: NA
j_call: TRBJ2-7
cdr3_aa: CASSESIGQYNEQYF
cdr3_nt: TGCGCCAGCAGTGAGTCGATCGGGCAGTACAATGAGCAGTACTTC

v_call: TRBV25-1
clone_size: NA
d_call: NA
j_call: TRBJ2-1
cdr3_aa: CASSEGLIDQRFF
cdr3_nt: TGTGCCAGCAGTGAAGGCCTTATTGATCAACGGTTCTTC

v_call: TRBV15
clone_size: few
d_call: TRBD2
j_call: TRBJ2-4
cdr3_aa: CATSRDPAGGRNIQYF
cdr3_nt: TGTGCCACCAGCAGAGATCCAGCGGGGGGCAGAAACATTCAGTACTTC

v_call: TRBV10-3
clone_size: NA
d_call: NA
j_call: TRBJ2-1
cdr3_aa: CAISEGRVSYNEQFF
cdr3_nt: TGTGCCATCAGTGAGGGTAGGGTTTCCTACAATGAGCAGTTCTTC

v_call: TRBV29-1
clone_size: few
d_call: TRBD2
j_call: TRBJ2-1
cdr3_aa: CSVEIAGLSSYNEQFF
cdr3_nt: TGCAGCGTTGAAATAGCGGGGTTGAGCTCCTACAATGAGCAGTTCTTC

v_call: TRBV4-2
clone_size: NA
d_call: NA
j_call: TRBJ1-6
cdr3_aa: CASSQKGVDRASSPLHF
cdr3_nt: TGTGCCAGCAGCCAAAAAGGTGTTGACAGAGCGAGCTCACCCCTCCACTTT

v_call: TRBV29-1
clone_size: few
d_call: TRBD2
j_call: TRBJ2-7
cdr3_aa: CSVVGGLPGPYEQYF
cdr3_nt: TGCAGCGTTGTGGGGGGACTACCGGGCCCCTACGAGCAGTACTTC

v_call: TRBV20-1
clone_size: NA
d_call: NA
j_call: TRBJ2-7
cdr3_aa: CSASFSSYEQYF
cdr3_nt: TGCAGTGCTAGTTTCTCCTCCTACGAGCAGTACTTC